What follows describes a single TCR beta chain. Under the authors' procedure: Amplification of reference gene primers was used by the study to estimate nucleated cell counts. TCRdb's table, derived via immunoSEQ multiplex PCR, lists solely in-frame clones and lacks some. V and J calls and clone size are copied from that table; D and trimming were computed from the DNA. The sample consists of 130,000 to 150,000 clones, about nine tenths of them appearing once. The data originate from a study of blood T cell repertoires in COVID-19. Turning to the study itself: Acute and convalescent COVID-19 specimens originated in the United States, Italy and Spain. Sample material is recorded as cDNA or gDNA derived from T cells, B-cell-depleted T cells, or PBMCs.

This CDR3 is 14 amino acids long. Germline values: CDR1 GTSNPN, CDR2 SVGIG (reference sequence). The junction had 5 bases not matched to a gene; V was cut back by 5 bases and J by 2 bases. Sequenced: peripheral blood. The sequence derives from a human donor in a cohort sampled during active COVID-19. V and J are TRBV30 and TRBJ1-5; 8 bases agree with TRBD1. CDR3 protein: CAWETTGGNQPQHF. CDR3 sequence (DNA): TGTGCCTGGGAGACGACAGGGGGCAATCAGCCCCAGCATTTT.